The 18 T cell receptor beta chains presented below share a single source sample, sequenced in a study of radiation and T cells in renal cell carcinoma. Described time point: blood 2 weeks post-SBRT. Documented treatment: 15 Gy SBRT to primary tumor, nephrectomy 4 weeks later. Clones were sequenced by immunoSEQ multiplex PCR, and TCRdb holds only the in-frame ones, with some missing. The data hold around 130,000 clones, with 88% observed a single time. The sample was blood, taken from a patient whose treatment included radiotherapy and nephrectomy. The receptors originated from a woman in her seventies with renal cell carcinoma.

This clone was observed a single time. The genes are TRBV2 and TRBJ1-5; D may be TRBD1 (6 bases). Germline assignment: CDR1 SNHLY and CDR2 FYNNEI. V gave up 4 bases and J gave up 3 bases, with 13 bases separating them. This CDR3 region has 15 residues. CDR3 sequence: CASSADWTDNQPQHF. The CDR3 nucleotides read TGTGCCAGCAGTGCCGATTGGACAGACAATCAGCCCCAGCATTTT. The whole variable domain, filled in from reference TRBV2 and TRBJ1-5, reads EPEVTQTPSHQVTQMGQEVILRCVPISNHLYFYWYRQILGQKVEFLVSFYNNEISEKSEIFDDQFSVERPDGSNFTLKIRSTKLEDSAMYFCASSADWTDNQPQHFGDGTRLSIL.

J is TRBJ2-5 and V is TRBV11-2; perhaps TRBD2 as D (6 bases). Trimming shortened V by 2 bases and J by 3 bases, and 13 bases separated the two germline ends. This CDR3 is built from 15 residues. Germline CDR1 SGHAT, CDR2 FQNNGV. Here the CDR3 DNA reads TGTGCCAGCAGCTTAAGCGGCTGGGGGGAAGAGACCCAGTACTTC. Amino acid sequence: CASSLSGWGEETQYF.

The chain is built from TRBV7-8 and TRBJ1-1, with no clear D. From germline, CDR1 is SGHVS and CDR2 FQNEAQ. V lost 5 bases to trimming and J lost 5 bases, with 15 bases between them. The CDR3 loop spans 14 amino acids. CDR3 region: CASSTKLGGTEAFF. The DNA for the CDR3 is TGTGCCAGCAGCACCAAACTGGGAGGGACTGAAGCTTTCTTT.

The rearrangement links TRBV9 to TRBJ2-2, with 9 nucleotides matching TRBD2. The trim removed 7 bases at V and 7 bases at J, leaving 8 bases unmatched. CDR1 is SGDLS and CDR2 is YYNGEE in the germline V gene. The CDR3 has 14 amino acids. For the CDR3, the DNA is TGTGCCAGCGGGACTAGCTCCCTAGTCGGGGAGCTGTTTTTT. This sequence encodes CASGTSSLVGELFF.

This chain connects TRBV12-2 to TRBJ2-3. TRBV12-2 is described as a pseudogene. The CDR3 is 18 residues long. CDR3 coding DNA: TGTGCAAGTCGCTTAGAGGGGGGAGACCTTAATAGCACAGATACGCAGTATTTT. Translating gives CASRLEGGDLNSTDTQYF.

Note on this clone: Other DNA sequences in the sample encode the same CDR3. The chain employs TRBV5-1 and TRBJ1-4; TRBD1 aligns across 7 bases. Germline-derived CDR1 and CDR2 are SGHRS and YFSETQ. Unmatched junction bases numbered 10, after V lost 0 bases and J lost 8 bases. The length of the CDR3 is 16 residues. CDR3 nucleotide sequence: TGCGCCAGCAGCTTGGGGGCGTCGGACAGGCGCGAAAAACTGTTTTTT. This codes for CASSLGASDRREKLFF.

The rearrangement joins TRBV27 to TRBJ2-5; D is perhaps TRBD2 (6 bases). V was trimmed by 5 bases and J by 3 bases, leaving 16 bases between them. CDR3 length: 15 residues. Germline CDR1 reads MNHEY; CDR2 reads SMNVEV (reference sequence). The CDR3 DNA reads as TGTGCCAGCAGTCCGGGACTCCGGAGGGAAGAGACCCAGTACTTC. Its translation: CASSPGLRREETQYF.

The chain combines TRBV9 with TRBJ2-5, with 7 bases aligning to TRBD1. V lost 0 bases to trimming and J lost 5 bases; unmatched junction nucleotides: 4. Germline CDR1 is SGDLS and CDR2 is YYNGEE. The CDR3 consists of 14 residues. The chain's CDR3 is CASSVADRAETQYF. The CDR3 DNA is TGTGCCAGCAGCGTAGCCGACAGGGCCGAGACCCAGTACTTC.

The genes are TRBV28 and TRBJ1-2; TRBD1 aligns across 9 bases. V shed 5 bases and J 2 bases; nucleotides not matched to a gene: 6. The CDR3 runs 15 residues. CDR1 is MDHEN and CDR2 is SYDVKM in the germline V gene. CDR3 loop: CASSPGDRANYGYTF. CDR3 coding DNA: TGTGCCAGCAGTCCTGGGGACAGGGCAAACTATGGCTACACCTTC.

This rearrangement joins TRBV7-2 to TRBJ2-3; D perhaps matches TRBD2 (7 bases). Germline V gives CDR1 SGHTA, CDR2 FQGNSA. Between the trimmed V and J ends, which lost 1 base and 2 bases, there was a span of 13 bases. The CDR3 spans 16 residues. For the CDR3, the DNA is TGTGCCAGCAGCTTAGTGGGCGGGGGCAACACAGATACGCAGTATTTT. This sequence encodes CASSLVGGGNTDTQYF.

This clone has only one observation. V gene TRBV11-3 combines with J gene TRBJ2-3; TRBD2 matches at 13 bases. The CDR3 contains 16 residues. Trimming at V came to 3 bases and at J to 6 bases, leaving 6 bases not matched to a gene. Germline V gene lookup returns CDR1 SGHNT and CDR2 YENEEA. Here the CDR3 DNA reads TGTGCCAGCAGCTTCCGGACTAGCGGGGGCAGGGATACGCAGTATTTT. Translating it yields CASSFRTSGGRDTQYF.

This clone came up a few times. The V and J genes are TRBV5-4 and TRBJ1-6; weak D call: TRBD1 (6 bases). V shed 1 base and J shed 4 bases, with 9 bases lying between them. CDR3 length: 15 residues. The germline gives CDR1 SGHNT, CDR2 YYREEE (reference sequence). The CDR3 sequence: CASSLSGQYNSPLHF. The CDR3 DNA sequence: TGTGCCAGCAGCTTGTCTGGACAGTATAATTCACCCCTCCACTTT.

This clone has just a few counts. The chain carries TRBV9 and TRBJ1-1; possibly TRBD1 for D (5 bases). The CDR3 is made up of 14 amino acids. The V gene lost 0 bases and the J gene lost 7 bases, with 13 bases spanning the gap. Per the germline V gene, CDR1 is SGDLS and CDR2 is YYNGEE. The DNA of the CDR3 is TGTGCCAGCAGCGTAGGCTCACAGGCCAGTGAAGCTTTCTTT. Translated: CASSVGSQASEAFF.

The chain combines TRBV11-1 with TRBJ2-7; D might be TRBD1 or TRBD2, each matching 5 bases. Trimming took 5 bases from V and 5 from J, leaving 16 bases between them. The germline V gene encodes CDR1 SGHAT and CDR2 FQDESV (reference sequence). The CDR3 is 14 residues long. The CDR3 coding sequence is TGTGCCAGCAGCCCACCTCCCGGGGCGAACGAGCAGTACTTC. Encoded protein: CASSPPPGANEQYF.

This clone was seen only once. The V call is TRBV6-6, the J call TRBJ1-6, with 9 bases aligning to TRBD1. Germline-derived CDR1 and CDR2 are MNHNY and SVGAGI (reference sequence). This CDR3 is built from 16 residues. Losses at the gene ends were 6 bases for V and 6 bases for J; bases not matched to a gene: 9. CDR3 amino acids: CASRPGTGSGNSPLHF. CDR3 nucleotides: TGTGCCAGCAGGCCCGGGACAGGGTCCGGTAATTCACCCCTCCACTTT.

In its sample, this clone was seen a few times. The genes are TRBV25-1 and TRBJ1-1; 7 nucleotides line up with TRBD1. Unmatched junction bases numbered 9, after V lost 2 bases and J lost 3 bases. The germline CDR1 and CDR2 sequences are MGHDK and SYGVNS. The CDR3 contains 16 residues. As DNA, the CDR3 is TGTGCCAGCAGTGAACACAGGGGAACGGGGTACACTGAAGCTTTCTTT. This encodes CASSEHRGTGYTEAFF.

This chain uses TRBV2 with TRBJ2-7, with D hard to call. Germline CDR1 and CDR2: SNHLY and FYNNEI. V lost 1 base and J 0 bases, leaving 13 bases between the germline ends. The CDR3 contains 16 residues. The CDR3 nucleotides are TGTGCCAGCAGTGAAGTAATTGCACCCTCCTCCTACGAGCAGTACTTC. Protein: CASSEVIAPSSYEQYF.

This sequence joins TRBV6-1 and TRBJ1-2; TRBD1 aligns across 7 bases. CDR1 and CDR2 (germline): MNHNS, SASEGT. J was trimmed by 4 bases and V by 6 bases; bases with no gene match: 11. The CDR3 length is 15 residues. The CDR3 DNA is TGTGCCAGCAGCGCACGACAGGGCTCTTTCTATGGCTACACCTTC. It translates to CASSARQGSFYGYTF.